The clone carrying this T cell receptor (beta chain) was found once. No antigen is known for it. Assay used: immunoSEQ multiplex PCR; TCRdb lists only in-frame clones, some missing. The top ten hold around 1.4% of the sample, which has roughly 130,000 clones, approximately 84% seen once. The germline gives CDR1 MGHRA, CDR2 YSYEKL. V dropped 1 base and J dropped 7 bases, with 13 bases sitting between them. The CDR3 has 15 residues. These data come from a study of cytomegalovirus exposure and HLA in healthy donors. Study-wide points: TCR clusters originating in the first cohort tended to co-occur in the approximately 130 validation repertoires, according to a later analysis. Cytomegalovirus association was listed for about 150 TCR beta chains.

From the roughly 120-subject validation cohort, which was separate from the approximately 670-subject first cohort, the donors were drawn. The sequence was obtained from a woman aged 25 to 45 in good health and CMV-seronegative. Sequencing was performed on PBMCs. V and J are TRBV4-1 and TRBJ1-4; a possible D gene is TRBD1 (5 bases). The chain's CDR3 is CASSQAWDQGEKLFF. DNA for the CDR3: TGCGCCAGCAGCCAAGCTTGGGATCAGGGTGAAAAACTGTTTTTT.